Below are 7 T cell receptor beta chains sequenced from a single sample in a study of cytomegalovirus exposure and HLA in healthy donors. Both 60 Vbeta primers and 13 Jbeta primers went into the PCR. Sequenced by immunoSEQ multiplex PCR; TCRdb stores in-frame clones only, minus some. The sample has about 52,000 clones. Source material: PBMCs. Source of these receptors: a woman between 50 and 59 years old in good health and CMV-seropositive.

V usage is TRBV5-4 and J usage is TRBJ1-3; 10 bases line up with TRBD1. Germline V CDR1 and CDR2: SGHNT, YYREEE (reference sequence). This CDR3 has 16 residues. V lost 0 bases, J lost 7 bases, and 7 bases stayed unmatched. The DNA for the CDR3 is TGTGCCAGCAGCTTGGCCACCGGACAGGGGGGGAACACCATATATTTT. It translates to CASSLATGQGGNTIYF.

The V call is TRBV7-3, the J call TRBJ2-1; D possibly corresponds to TRBD2 (6 bases). Between the trimmed V and J ends, which lost 0 bases and 5 bases, there was a span of 14 bases. CDR1 is SGHTA, CDR2 FQGTGA, per germline. The CDR3 is 16 residues long. The CDR3 loop reads CASSLTGLANDNEQFF. CDR3 DNA: TGTGCCAGCAGCTTAACAGGGCTAGCGAACGACAATGAGCAGTTCTTC.

The J gene is TRBJ2-7, the V gene TRBV18, with TRBD2 matching 10 bases. V dropped 3 bases and J dropped 1; count of bases not matched to a gene: 0. CDR1 is KGHSH, CDR2 LQKENI, per germline. This CDR3 spans 14 amino acids. This CDR3 reads CASSPGLASYEQYF. CDR3 sequence (DNA): TGTGCCAGCTCACCGGGACTAGCGTCCTACGAGCAGTACTTC.

The gene calls are TRBV5-1 and TRBJ2-7; 7 positions agree with TRBD2. Unmatched junction bases numbered 6, after V lost 0 bases and J lost 0 bases. Germline V gene data show CDR1 as SGHRS and CDR2 as YFSETQ. The CDR3 extends over 16 amino acids. This CDR3 reads CASSLASGGRSYEQYF. For the CDR3, the DNA is TGCGCCAGCAGCTTGGCCTCGGGGGGTCGCTCCTACGAGCAGTACTTC.

A note on this clone: Other DNA sequences from this sample encode an identical CDR3 as well. The chain is built from TRBV30 and TRBJ2-5; D unresolved. Trimming cost V 0 bases and J 5 bases, with 4 bases left between them. Germline V gene sequence: CDR1 GTSNPN, CDR2 SVGIG (reference sequence). The CDR3 contains 11 residues. Written as DNA, the CDR3 is TGTGCCTGGAGTGTACTTGAGACCCAGTACTTC. Translation: CAWSVLETQYF.

V gene TRBV27 combines with J gene TRBJ1-2, with 12 bases lining up with TRBD1. The CDR3 runs 15 residues. With 0 bases clipped from V and 8 bases from J, the junction kept 4 bases outside the gene matches. Germline-derived CDR1 and CDR2 are MNHEY and SMNVEV (reference sequence). The CDR3 here is CASSLSTGTGGGYTF. The CDR3 DNA reads as TGTGCCAGCAGTTTATCGACCGGGACAGGGGGCGGCTACACCTTC.

A remark on this clone: Different DNA sequences within this sample yield the same CDR3. The J gene is TRBJ2-2, the V gene TRBV30, with D perhaps matching TRBD2 (6 bases). Germline lookup yields CDR1 GTSNPN and CDR2 SVGIG (reference sequence). Trimming cost V 0 bases and J 2 bases, with 10 bases left between them. The CDR3 has 15 residues. The DNA of the CDR3 is TGTGCCTGGAGTGTACTGGGACTTAACACCGGGGAGCTGTTTTTT. Its translation is CAWSVLGLNTGELFF.